The 16 T cell receptor beta chains below were found in one sample sequenced in a study of cytomegalovirus exposure and HLA in healthy donors. This PCR relied on a set of 60 Vbeta primers and 13 Jbeta primers. The assay was immunoSEQ multiplex PCR, and TCRdb's table has in-frame clones only and misses some. Among over 150,000 clones listed, almost 75% were seen once. The sample consisted of PBMCs. These receptors were obtained from a woman aged 25 to 39 in good health and CMV-seropositive.

This sequence joins TRBV10-2 and TRBJ2-2; tentative D call: TRBD2 (5 bases). Germline V gene data show CDR1 as WSHSY and CDR2 as SAAADI. The CDR3 loop spans 16 amino acids. Between the trimmed V and J ends, which lost 5 bases and 0 bases, there was a span of 13 bases. The DNA for the CDR3 is TGCGCCAGCAGTAGGTTTGGGAGTTCGAACACCGGGGAGCTGTTTTTT. This codes for CASSRFGSSNTGELFF.

This clone was found a few times. The chain carries TRBV5-5 and TRBJ2-7; D ambiguous. The ends were cut back, 1 base at V and 0 bases at J, with 11 bases in the middle. CDR1 is SGHKS, CDR2 YYEKEE, per germline (reference sequence). CDR3 length equals 15 residues. The CDR3 protein is CASSLYAISSYEQYF. Written as DNA, the CDR3 is TGTGCCAGCAGCTTGTATGCCATTAGCTCCTACGAGCAGTACTTC.

This clone has just a few counts. The chain carries TRBV28 and TRBJ1-5; 7 bases agree with TRBD1. Germline assignment: CDR1 MDHEN and CDR2 SYDVKM. After removal of 3 bases from V and 4 bases from J, the junction contained 18 bases not matched to a gene. The CDR3 has 19 amino acids. For the CDR3, the DNA is TGTGCCAGCAGTTTTTTCTCCGCGAAGGGGGCGGCGTGGAATCAGCCCCAGCATTTT. Its translation: CASSFFSAKGAAWNQPQHF.

This clone was detected only a few times. The gene calls are TRBV27 and TRBJ2-1; TRBD2 matches at 11 bases. J lost 8 bases, V lost 4 bases, and 7 bases had no gene match. CDR3 length: 15 amino acids. The germline V gene encodes CDR1 MNHEY and CDR2 SMNVEV (reference sequence). CDR3 DNA: TGTGCCAGCAGTTCCTATAGCGGGAGGGTATATGAGCAGTTCTTC. Translating it yields CASSSYSGRVYEQFF.

This clone occurred once. V gene TRBV5-1 combines with J gene TRBJ2-2; 7 bases match TRBD2. Germline loops: CDR1 SGHRS, CDR2 YFSETQ. The junction had 4 bases not matched to a gene; V was cut back by 4 bases and J by 1 base. The CDR3 totals 15 residues. The CDR3 nucleotides are TGCGCCAGCAGCATCCTAGCGGTGAACACCGGGGAGCTGTTTTTT. Protein sequence: CASSILAVNTGELFF.

Of note for this clone: The junction departs from germline at one end; a sequencing error may be responsible. The rearrangement uses TRBV7-9 and TRBJ1-4; D is undetermined. In germline, CDR1 is SEHNR, CDR2 FQNEAQ (reference sequence). The length of the CDR3 is 14 residues. CDR3 loop: CSSRSGRYNEKLFF. CDR3 in DNA: TGTTCCAGCAGGAGCGGCAGGTATAATGAAAAACTGTTTTTT.

The rearrangement joins TRBV5-4 to TRBJ2-1, with 8 bases identical to TRBD1. The CDR3 loop spans 15 amino acids. With V trimmed by 5 bases and J by 2 bases, 6 bases remained unmatched. Germline V gene lookup returns CDR1 SGHNT and CDR2 YYREEE (reference sequence). DNA of the CDR3: TGTGCCAGCAGTTCCGACAGGGGCGCCTACAATGAGCAGTTCTTC. It codes for CASSSDRGAYNEQFF. Supplemented by reference TRBV5-4 and TRBJ2-1, the full variable domain reads ETGVTQSPTHLIKTRGQQVTLRCSSQSGHNTVSWYQQALGQGPQFIFQYYREEENGRGNFPPRFSGLQFPNYSSELNVNALELDDSALYLCASSSDRGAYNEQFFGPGTRLTVL.

The chain employs TRBV27 and TRBJ1-5, with D perhaps TRBD1 (6 bases). Looked up from germline, CDR1 is MNHEY and CDR2 is SMNVEV (reference sequence). The CDR3 extends over 14 amino acids. Trimming took off 5 bases at V and 7 bases at J, with 15 bases between the two ends. The CDR3 DNA reads as TGTGCCAGCAGTCCTCGAGGGGGTCCACAGCCCCAGCATTTT. Protein: CASSPRGGPQPQHF.

The J gene is TRBJ2-7, the V gene TRBV7-9; TRBD1 aligns across 11 bases. The length of the CDR3 is 16 residues. The junction had 8 bases not matched to a gene; V was cut back by 5 bases and J by 2 bases. CDR1 and CDR2 from the germline V gene are SEHNR and FQNEAQ (reference sequence). DNA for the CDR3: TGTGCCAGCAGCCCGTGGACAGGGGGCAGTGCCTACGAGCAGTACTTC. This sequence encodes CASSPWTGGSAYEQYF.

The chain joins TRBV5-1 to TRBJ2-1; 11 bases fit TRBD2. The germline V gene has CDR1 SGHRS and CDR2 YFSETQ. V shed 5 bases and J 9 bases; nucleotides not matched to a gene: 10. The CDR3 totals 15 residues. CDR3 in DNA: TGCGCCAGCAGATTAGGGACTAGCGGAGGGTCTGAGCAGTTCTTC. Encoded protein: CASRLGTSGGSEQFF.

The chain has TRBV28 and TRBJ1-2, with 8 bases that match TRBD1. CDR1 MDHEN and CDR2 SYDVKM come from the germline V gene. This CDR3 spans 15 amino acids. Germline trimming cut 7 bases from V and 8 bases from J; bases unmatched to any gene: 15. CDR3 sequence reads: CASTRRDRKLSGYTF. The CDR3 DNA reads as TGTGCCAGCACTCGTAGGGACAGGAAGCTCAGCGGCTACACCTTC.

This rearrangement joins TRBV5-1 to TRBJ1-4, with D maybe TRBD1 (6 bases). Germline values: CDR1 SGHRS, CDR2 YFSETQ. The CDR3 consists of 15 residues. The V end lost 4 bases, the J end lost 5 bases, and 15 bases lay between the germline ends. The DNA of the CDR3 is TGCGCCAGCAGCATGGGGGGCCAGAGGAATGAAAAACTGTTTTTT. The encoded protein is CASSMGGQRNEKLFF.

The gene calls are TRBV6-1 and TRBJ2-1, with 11 bases that match TRBD2. Germline values: CDR1 MNHNS, CDR2 SASEGT. V lost 2 bases and J lost 1; bases outside the gene matches: 1. This CDR3 spans 16 amino acids. CDR3 amino acids: CASSETSGRSYNEQFF. CDR3 DNA sequence: TGTGCCAGCAGTGAAACTAGCGGGAGATCCTACAATGAGCAGTTCTTC.

This clone turned up a few times. The chain is built from TRBV5-4 and TRBJ1-1; no definite D call. The CDR3 runs 14 residues. V shed 2 bases and J shed 1 base, with 9 bases lying between them. Germline CDR1 reads SGHNT; CDR2 reads YYREEE (reference sequence). CDR3 bases: TGTGCCAGCAGCTTTATGGAGCCGAACACTGAAGCTTTCTTT. Residues: CASSFMEPNTEAFF.

The chain links TRBV5-8 to TRBJ2-1; 9 positions match TRBD2. The CDR3 sequence is 14 residues long. With V trimmed by 0 bases and J by 8 bases, 3 bases remained unmatched. Germline V gene lookup returns CDR1 SGHTS and CDR2 YDEGEE. CDR3 DNA sequence: TGTGCCAGCAGCTTGGGTAGCGGGAGCGATGAGCAGTTCTTC. Residues: CASSLGSGSDEQFF.

The rearrangement links TRBV28 to TRBJ1-5, with TRBD1 matching over 7 bases. V lost 5 bases, J lost 2 bases, and 9 bases stayed unmatched. Looked up from germline, CDR1 is MDHEN and CDR2 is SYDVKM. The CDR3 runs 16 residues. In DNA, the CDR3 is TGTGCCAGCAGTCCCCACAGGGGAGGTGGCAATCAGCCCCAGCATTTT. Its translation: CASSPHRGGGNQPQHF.